The 28 T cell receptor beta chains below all came from one sample that was sequenced in a study of shared clonotypes between healthy human individuals. As defined, naive CD8 cells were CD45RO-negative and positively selected for CCR7, with terminally differentiated effector memory CD45RA+ cells excluded. Clones were sequenced by immunoSEQ multiplex PCR, and TCRdb holds only the in-frame ones, with some missing. The table shows about 2.1 million clones, with 90% to 95% occurring only once. Source material: naive CD8+ T cells from PBMCs. The origin of the receptors is a young man in good health. Some clones in this sample may be carry-over from other donors' samples.

This chain uses TRBV7-9 with TRBJ2-3, with 12 bases identical to TRBD2. The CDR3 contains 17 residues. CDR1 SEHNR and CDR2 FQNEAQ come from the germline V gene (reference sequence). Unmatched junction bases numbered 1, after V lost 0 bases and J lost 0 bases. The CDR3 reads CASSLAGLAGSTDTQYF. The CDR3 DNA reads TGTGCCAGCAGCTTAGCCGGACTAGCGGGGAGCACAGATACGCAGTATTTT.

This chain connects TRBV28 to TRBJ2-1, with 12 bases that match TRBD2. The CDR3 contains 19 residues. V lost 2 bases, J lost 3 bases, and 11 bases stayed unmatched. Germline V gives CDR1 MDHEN, CDR2 SYDVKM. The CDR3 sequence is CASSLVLAGGPGGYNEQFF. CDR3 DNA sequence: TGTGCCAGCAGTTTAGTCCTAGCGGGAGGGCCTGGAGGCTACAATGAGCAGTTCTTC.

Only one count was recorded for this clone. The chain carries TRBV7-2 and TRBJ2-4; the D gene is possibly TRBD2 (5 bases). Deletions cut 4 bases from V and 0 bases from J, with 22 bases between. Looked up from germline, CDR1 is SGHTA and CDR2 is FQGNSA. The CDR3 totals 19 residues. Written as DNA, the CDR3 is TGTGCCAGCAGCTCTGTATCTAGCCGGGGATATCTAGCCAAAAACATTCAGTACTTC. Its protein is CASSSVSSRGYLAKNIQYF.

In regard to this clone: Other DNA sequences in the sample encode the same CDR3. The chain uses TRBV9 and TRBJ2-7, with 7 bases identical to TRBD1. Germline CDR1 reads SGDLS; CDR2 reads YYNGEE. Germline trimming cut 0 bases from V and 4 bases from J; bases unmatched to any gene: 7. This CDR3 comprises 15 residues. CDR3 sequence (DNA): TGTGCCAGCAGCGTAGCGACAGGGAATTCATACGAGCAGTACTTC. This encodes CASSVATGNSYEQYF. Full variable domain (outside the CDR3, taken from reference TRBV9 and TRBJ2-7): DSGVTQTPKHLITATGQRVTLRCSPRSGDLSVYWYQQSLDQGLQFLIQYYNGEERAKGNILERFSAQQFPDLHSELNLSSLELGDSALYFCASSVATGNSYEQYFGPGTRLTVT.

This clone appeared once. The same CDR3 is also encoded by other DNA sequences in this sample. The chain uses TRBV7-9 and TRBJ1-1; D unclear. Germline CDR1 is SEHNR and CDR2 is FQNEAQ (reference sequence). Deletions cut 5 bases from V and 1 base from J, with 5 bases between. This CDR3 has 12 amino acids. The CDR3 region has the DNA TGTGCCAGCAGCCTCGAGAACACTGAAGCTTTCTTT. Its translation: CASSLENTEAFF.

V is TRBV9 and J is TRBJ2-1; no clear D gene. CDR1 is SGDLS, CDR2 YYNGEE, per germline. The CDR3 is 16 amino acids. V dropped 4 bases and J dropped 1 base, with 15 bases sitting between them. CDR3 DNA sequence: TGTGCCAGCAGCCCCGGTAGGCGGAATTCCTACAATGAGCAGTTCTTC. Translation: CASSPGRRNSYNEQFF.

V and J are TRBV29-1 and TRBJ2-1; D is unresolved. This CDR3 comprises 15 residues. V was shortened by 1 base and J by 11 bases, with 21 bases between the two germline ends. The germline V gene encodes CDR1 SQVTM and CDR2 ANQGSEA. The CDR3 DNA reads TGCAGCGTTGAAGTCTTAGGGCAGCCGATTGAGCAGCAGTTCTTC. Protein product: CSVEVLGQPIEQQFF.

The genes are TRBV7-9 and TRBJ2-5; a weak D match, TRBD2 (5 bases). Deletions cut 2 bases from V and 0 bases from J, with 7 bases between. The CDR3 length is 14 residues. Germline loops: CDR1 SEHNR, CDR2 FQNEAQ (reference sequence). CDR3 sequence (DNA): TGTGCCAGCAGCTTATCTAGCTACCAAGAGACCCAGTACTTC. Its protein product is CASSLSSYQETQYF. Looking up the rest from reference TRBV7-9 and TRBJ2-5 gives the full variable domain: DTGVSQNPRHKITKRGQNVTFRCDPISEHNRLYWYRQTLGQGPEFLTYFQNEAQLEKSRLLSDRFSAERPKGSFSTLEIQRTEQGDSAMYLCASSLSSYQETQYFGPGTRLLVL.

The J gene is TRBJ2-3, the V gene TRBV6-6; 7 nucleotides align to TRBD1. The germline V gene encodes CDR1 MNHNY and CDR2 SVGAGI (reference sequence). Trimming removed 8 bases from V and 4 bases from J; junction bases left unmatched: 6. The CDR3 is 13 residues long. This CDR3 is CASLPGGADTQYF. In DNA, the CDR3 is TGTGCCAGCCTTCCAGGGGGAGCAGATACGCAGTATTTT.

The J gene is TRBJ2-5, the V gene TRBV10-2, with D unclear. The CDR3 contains 16 residues. Trimming left V 7 bases short and J 5 bases short, with 23 bases between. The V gene's germline CDR1 is WSHSY and CDR2 SAAADI. CDR3 DNA sequence: TGCGCCAGCACTTCGTCGCCTCAACCGAAACCGGAGACCCAGTACTTC. Protein product: CASTSSPQPKPETQYF.

This clone was detected once. The V call is TRBV15, the J call TRBJ2-7; TRBD2 matches 11 bases. The junction had 3 bases not matched to a gene; V was cut back by 2 bases and J by 6 bases. The V gene's germline CDR1 is LNHNV and CDR2 YYDKDF (reference sequence). The CDR3 is made up of 14 amino acids. The CDR3 nucleotides read TGTGCCACCAGCAGAATAGCGGGAGGGGGCGAGCAGTACTTC. It encodes CATSRIAGGGEQYF.

As concerns this clone: At the DNA level, this CDR3 is encoded by other sequences in the same sample as well. The rearrangement links TRBV7-8 to TRBJ2-7; D might be TRBD1 (5 bases). V gave up 4 bases and J gave up 1 base, with 11 bases separating them. This CDR3 is built from 14 residues. Germline assignment: CDR1 SGHVS and CDR2 FQNEAQ. The CDR3, as DNA: TGTGCCAGCAGCTCCACTCAGGGTTCCTACGAGCAGTACTTC. It specifies CASSSTQGSYEQYF.

This clone was detected once. The genes are TRBV27 and TRBJ2-1, with 12 bases aligning to TRBD2. Per germline, CDR1 MNHEY and CDR2 SMNVEV (reference sequence). The CDR3 consists of 16 residues. J lost 3 bases, V lost 5 bases, and 5 bases had no gene match. The CDR3 spells CASSTTSGRNYNEQFF. CDR3 bases: TGTGCCAGCAGTACCACTAGCGGGAGGAACTACAATGAGCAGTTCTTC.

Concerning this clone itself: The junction does not match germline at one end; this may be a read error. This chain connects TRBV6-1 to TRBJ2-1; 9 bases match TRBD2. Germline CDR1 MNHNS, CDR2 SASEGT. This CDR3 has 15 amino acids. CDR3 bases: TGTGCCAGCAGTGAATTAGCGGGAGCCTACGATGAGCAGTTCTTC. It specifies CASSELAGAYDEQFF.

The chain links TRBV7-8 to TRBJ1-2; 7 positions agree with TRBD1. The germline V gene has CDR1 SGHVS and CDR2 FQNEAQ. V was clipped by 6 bases and J by 4 bases; unmatched bases: 8. The CDR3 sequence is 14 residues long. The CDR3 DNA is TGTGCCAGCAGAGAGCCGGGACAGATCTATGGCTACACCTTC. As protein: CASREPGQIYGYTF.

With respect to this clone: Other nucleotide sequences from this sample produce the same CDR3. The chain is built from TRBV27 and TRBJ2-1; D gene unclear. The CDR3 consists of 15 residues. Trimming left V 3 bases short and J 4 bases short, with 13 bases between. Germline V gives CDR1 MNHEY, CDR2 SMNVEV (reference sequence). In DNA, the CDR3 is TGTGCCAGCAGTTTTTCCGGACGTCTTTACAATGAGCAGTTCTTC. Translating gives CASSFSGRLYNEQFF.

The chain links TRBV6-5 to TRBJ2-7, with D perhaps matching TRBD2 (5 bases). V gave up 2 bases and J gave up 0 bases, with 11 bases separating them. CDR3 length: 15 residues. The germline V gene encodes CDR1 MNHEY and CDR2 SVGAGI. CDR3 amino acids: CASSYGLPHSYEQYF. DNA for the CDR3: TGTGCCAGCAGTTACGGACTTCCACACTCCTACGAGCAGTACTTC.

The genes are TRBV29-1 and TRBJ1-2; possible D gene TRBD1, 5 bases. The CDR3 is 12 amino acids. Germline V gives CDR1 SQVTM, CDR2 ANQGSEA. V was pared by 4 bases and J by 8 bases, with 14 bases between. CDR3 nucleotides: TGCAGCGTTGTGAACTGGGGCTACGGCTACACCTTC. Translation: CSVVNWGYGYTF.

The chain joins TRBV19 to TRBJ1-5; 7 bases map to TRBD1. The CDR3 has 14 amino acids. CDR1 and CDR2 (germline): LNHDA, SQIVND (reference sequence). The ends lost 5 bases at V and 9 bases at J; junction bases unmatched: 10. CDR3: CASSPGEGASPQHF. As DNA, the CDR3 is TGTGCCAGTAGTCCCGGGGAGGGGGCCTCGCCCCAGCATTTT.

V gene TRBV12-5 combines with J gene TRBJ2-1, with 8 bases aligning to TRBD1. CDR1 is LGHNT, CDR2 FRNRAP, per germline. Trimming cost V 0 bases and J 7 bases; bases outside gene matches: 11. CDR3 length: 17 amino acids. In DNA form, the CDR3 reads TGTGCTAGTGGTTTGGTTCCCCTCCGGACAGGGTTTAATGAGCAGTTCTTC. Protein sequence: CASGLVPLRTGFNEQFF. The full variable domain, in which reference TRBV12-5 and TRBJ2-1 provide the parts outside the CDR3, is DARVTQTPRHKVTEMGQEVTMRCQPILGHNTVFWYRQTMMQGLELLAYFRNRAPLDDSGMPKDRFSAEMPDATLATLKIQPSEPRDSAVYFCASGLVPLRTGFNEQFFGPGTRLTVL.

The chain has TRBV7-9 and TRBJ1-2; TRBD1 matches at 8 bases. The CDR3 is 15 amino acids. Germline trimming cut 5 bases from V and 8 bases from J; bases unmatched to any gene: 13. Looked up from germline, CDR1 is SEHNR and CDR2 is FQNEAQ (reference sequence). The CDR3 here is CASSRPGQDPRGYTF. The CDR3, as DNA: TGTGCCAGCAGCCGGCCGGGACAGGACCCCAGAGGCTACACCTTC.

The genes are TRBV4-2 and TRBJ1-4; 7 positions match TRBD1. Per the germline V gene, CDR1 is LGHNA and CDR2 is YNFKEQ. The J segment lost 0 bases and the V segment lost 0 bases, leaving 1 base of the junction unmatched. The CDR3 length is 16 residues. CDR3 loop: CASSQDRGSTNEKLFF. The DNA for the CDR3 is TGTGCCAGCAGCCAAGACAGGGGGTCAACTAATGAAAAACTGTTTTTT.

The chain carries TRBV7-9 and TRBJ2-3, with 10 bases that match TRBD2. The CDR3 is made up of 17 amino acids. Trimming cost V 2 bases and J 4 bases; bases outside gene matches: 9. CDR1 and CDR2 (germline): SEHNR, FQNEAQ (reference sequence). CDR3 region: CASSLSPSGSSADTQYF. The CDR3 coding sequence is TGTGCCAGCAGCTTAAGCCCTAGCGGGAGTAGCGCAGATACGCAGTATTTT. The full variable domain, in which reference TRBV7-9 and TRBJ2-3 provide the parts outside the CDR3, is DTGVSQNPRHKITKRGQNVTFRCDPISEHNRLYWYRQTLGQGPEFLTYFQNEAQLEKSRLLSDRFSAERPKGSFSTLEIQRTEQGDSAMYLCASSLSPSGSSADTQYFGPGTRLTVL.

This clone was seen just once. The chain uses TRBV12-5 and TRBJ1-1; D not resolved. CDR3 length: 16 amino acids. Per the germline V gene, CDR1 is LGHNT and CDR2 is FRNRAP. The V end was cut by 5 bases, the J end by 1 base, with 17 bases between. CDR3 nucleotide sequence: TGTGCTAGTGGTAACCCCGCCTCGACGACGAACACTGAAGCTTTCTTT. Translated: CASGNPASTTNTEAFF.

The gene calls are TRBV4-1 and TRBJ1-1, with 7 bases fitting TRBD1. Unmatched junction bases numbered 8, after V lost 1 base and J lost 0 bases. Per the germline V gene, CDR1 is MGHRA and CDR2 is YSYEKL. CDR3 size: 17 residues. The CDR3 sequence: CASSQALGQALNTEAFF. In nucleotides, the CDR3 is TGCGCCAGCAGCCAAGCTCTAGGACAGGCATTGAACACTGAAGCTTTCTTT.

V usage is TRBV27 and J usage is TRBJ2-1, with TRBD2 matching 11 bases. There are 14 residues in the CDR3. Looked up from germline, CDR1 is MNHEY and CDR2 is SMNVEV (reference sequence). With V trimmed by 7 bases and J by 8 bases, 7 bases remained unmatched. The CDR3 spells CASTLLAGVDEQFF. Here the CDR3 DNA reads TGTGCCAGCACCTTACTAGCGGGAGTTGATGAGCAGTTCTTC.

This chain links TRBV29-1 with TRBJ1-3; possibly TRBD1 for D (5 bases). In germline, CDR1 is SQVTM, CDR2 ANQGSEA. The CDR3 length is 16 residues. The V end lost 5 bases, the J end lost 2 bases, and 19 bases lay between the germline ends. CDR3 DNA: TGCAGCGTTTCCATCCCCCAGGGCTTTCCTGGAAACACCATATATTTT. Protein: CSVSIPQGFPGNTIYF.

V gene TRBV28 combines with J gene TRBJ2-3; a weak D match, TRBD2 (7 bases). The germline CDR1 and CDR2 sequences are MDHEN and SYDVKM. This CDR3 is 14 amino acids long. Trimming stripped 2 bases from V and 6 bases from J, with 12 bases between. The CDR3 is CASSLIGGGDTQYF. The CDR3 nucleotides are TGTGCCAGCAGTTTAATAGGGGGAGGGGATACGCAGTATTTT.